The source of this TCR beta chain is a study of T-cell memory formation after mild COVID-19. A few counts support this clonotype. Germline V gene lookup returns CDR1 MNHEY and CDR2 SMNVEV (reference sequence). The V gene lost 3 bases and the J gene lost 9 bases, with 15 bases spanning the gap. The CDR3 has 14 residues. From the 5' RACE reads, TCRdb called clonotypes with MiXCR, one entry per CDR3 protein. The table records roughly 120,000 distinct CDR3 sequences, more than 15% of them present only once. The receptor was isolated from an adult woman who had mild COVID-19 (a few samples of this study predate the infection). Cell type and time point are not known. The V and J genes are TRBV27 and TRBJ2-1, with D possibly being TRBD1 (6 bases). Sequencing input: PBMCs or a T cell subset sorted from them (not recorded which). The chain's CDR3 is CASSFGDKRSEQFF. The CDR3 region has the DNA TGTGCCAGCAGTTTTGGGGACAAGAGAAGTGAGCAGTTCTTC.